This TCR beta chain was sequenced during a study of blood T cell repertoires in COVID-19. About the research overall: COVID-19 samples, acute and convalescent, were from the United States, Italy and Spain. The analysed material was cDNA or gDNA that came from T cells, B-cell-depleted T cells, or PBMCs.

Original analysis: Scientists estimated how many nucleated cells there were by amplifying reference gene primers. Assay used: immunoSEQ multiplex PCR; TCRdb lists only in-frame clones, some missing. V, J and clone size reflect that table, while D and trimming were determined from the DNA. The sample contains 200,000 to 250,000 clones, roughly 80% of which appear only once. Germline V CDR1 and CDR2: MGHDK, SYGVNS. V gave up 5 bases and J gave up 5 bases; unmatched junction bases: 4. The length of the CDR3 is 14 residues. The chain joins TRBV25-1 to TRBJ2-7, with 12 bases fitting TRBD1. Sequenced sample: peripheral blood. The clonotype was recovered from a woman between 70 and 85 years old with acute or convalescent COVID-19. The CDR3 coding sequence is TGTGCCAGCAGTCCGGGACAGGGGGCGAACGAGCAGTACTTC. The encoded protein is CASSPGQGANEQYF.